The 24 T cell receptor beta chains presented below share a single source sample, sequenced in a study of a mutant IDH1 vaccine in newly diagnosed glioma. No antigen is known for these receptors. Produced via immunoSEQ multiplex PCR; TCRdb's table is partial and in-frame only. This repertoire shows 50,000 to 55,000 clones, about two thirds found once; its top ten account for 4.8%. Time point: week 47, end of study. The vaccine gave 300 ug of a 20-mer mutant IDH1 peptide subcutaneously per dose. Sequenced here: peripheral blood mononuclear cells (PBMCs), sampled from a glioma patient whose treatment included an IDH1 peptide vaccine. The receptors stem from a man aged 35 to 55 with glioma. Some clones in this sample may be carry-over from other donors' samples.

This chain joins TRBV6-5 and TRBJ2-5; 7 nucleotides line up with TRBD2. CDR3 length equals 13 residues. Germline V gene lookup returns CDR1 MNHEY and CDR2 SVGAGI. J was trimmed by 3 bases and V by 2 bases; bases with no gene match: 0. DNA for the CDR3: TGTGCCAGCAGTTACGGGGGGGAAGAGACCCAGTACTTC. This codes for CASSYGGEETQYF.

The genes are TRBV13 and TRBJ1-1; no clear D gene. The CDR3 loop spans 14 amino acids. Trimming shortened V by 1 base and J by 0 bases, and 6 bases separated the two germline ends. Germline V CDR1 and CDR2: PRHDT, FYEKMQ (reference sequence). The CDR3 protein is CASSLEQLNTEAFF. The DNA of the CDR3 is TGTGCCAGCAGCTTAGAACAGCTGAACACTGAAGCTTTCTTT. Full variable domain (remainder filled in from reference TRBV13 and TRBJ1-1): AAGVIQSPRHLIKEKRETATLKCYPIPRHDTVYWYQQGPGQDPQFLISFYEKMQSDKGSIPDRFSAQQFSDYHSELNMSSLELGDSALYFCASSLEQLNTEAFFGQGTRLTVV.

The genes are TRBV7-2 and TRBJ2-7; no clear D gene. The V end lost 2 bases, the J end lost 3 bases, and 11 bases lay between the germline ends. CDR1 and CDR2 from the germline V gene are SGHTA and FQGNSA. The CDR3 runs to 14 residues. The chain's CDR3 is CASSLSRANYEQYF. DNA for the CDR3: TGTGCCAGCAGCTTAAGTAGGGCTAACTACGAGCAGTACTTC. The variable domain in full, with the rest retrieved from reference TRBV7-2 and TRBJ2-7, is GAGVSQSPSNKVTEKGKDVELRCDPISGHTALYWYRQSLGQGLEFLIYFQGNSAPDKSGLPSDRFSAERTGGSVSTLTIQRTQQEDSAVYLCASSLSRANYEQYFGPGTRLTVT.

The chain joins TRBV6-6 to TRBJ1-3, with TRBD1 as a possible D gene (6 bases). This CDR3 region has 15 residues. Trimming cost V 7 bases and J 0 bases, with 13 bases left between them. CDR1 MNHNY and CDR2 SVGAGI come from the germline V gene (reference sequence). The DNA for the CDR3 is TGTGCCAGCACCAGGCGGACAGACTCTGGAAACACCATATATTTT. Translated: CASTRRTDSGNTIYF.

The J gene is TRBJ1-1, the V gene TRBV2; 10 bases fit TRBD1. The J segment lost 1 base and the V segment lost 7 bases, leaving 3 bases of the junction unmatched. The CDR3 sequence is 14 residues long. Germline CDR1 and CDR2: SNHLY and FYNNEI. CDR3 residues: CASNRQGANTEAFF. The CDR3 nucleotides read TGTGCCAGCAATAGACAGGGGGCGAACACTGAAGCTTTCTTT. Combining the CDR3 with reference TRBV2 and TRBJ1-1 gives the whole variable domain EPEVTQTPSHQVTQMGQEVILRCVPISNHLYFYWYRQILGQKVEFLVSFYNNEISEKSEIFDDQFSVERPDGSNFTLKIRSTKLEDSAMYFCASNRQGANTEAFFGQGTRLTVV.

The chain uses TRBV13 and TRBJ2-1; D perhaps matches TRBD2 (7 bases). The germline gives CDR1 PRHDT, CDR2 FYEKMQ (reference sequence). The CDR3 has 17 residues. Trimming left V 1 base short and J 7 bases short, with 20 bases between. The CDR3 DNA is TGTGCCAGCAGCTTAGCCCGGTGGGGGGGCCGAGAGAATGAGCAGTTCTTC. Its translation is CASSLARWGGRENEQFF.

The chain links TRBV13 to TRBJ2-7; D is tentatively TRBD1 or TRBD2 (5 bases each). V was pared by 0 bases and J by 2 bases, with 14 bases between. The germline CDR1 and CDR2 sequences are PRHDT and FYEKMQ (reference sequence). CDR3 length: 16 residues. CDR3 DNA sequence: TGTGCCAGCAGCTTAGGGGGACCCTCGGCTCCCTACGAGCAGTACTTC. Its translation is CASSLGGPSAPYEQYF. Full variable domain (missing parts from reference TRBV13 and TRBJ2-7): AAGVIQSPRHLIKEKRETATLKCYPIPRHDTVYWYQQGPGQDPQFLISFYEKMQSDKGSIPDRFSAQQFSDYHSELNMSSLELGDSALYFCASSLGGPSAPYEQYFGPGTRLTVT.

The V call is TRBV6-6, the J call TRBJ2-2; TRBD2 aligns across 12 bases. The CDR3 runs to 14 residues. CDR1 MNHNY and CDR2 SVGAGI come from the germline V gene (reference sequence). V gave up 9 bases and J gave up 3 bases; unmatched junction bases: 2. CDR3 coding DNA: TGTGCCAGTCGACTAGCGGGGGACACCGGGGAGCTGTTTTTT. Protein: CASRLAGDTGELFF.

This chain uses TRBV5-1 with TRBJ2-5; 9 bases match TRBD2. The ends lost 4 bases at V and 4 bases at J; junction bases unmatched: 5. CDR1 is SGHRS, CDR2 YFSETQ, per germline. The CDR3 is made up of 14 amino acids. The DNA for the CDR3 is TGCGCCAGCAGCAGGGCGGGGGGGCCAGAGACCCAGTACTTC. Encoded protein: CASSRAGGPETQYF.

V is TRBV7-9 and J is TRBJ2-7; 8 nucleotides match TRBD1. Per germline, CDR1 SEHNR and CDR2 FQNEAQ (reference sequence). Trimming took 4 bases from V and 0 from J; bases not matched to a gene: 11. The CDR3 spans 17 residues. This CDR3 reads CASSSGQDTTLSYEQYF. The CDR3 DNA follows: TGTGCCAGCAGCTCGGGACAGGACACAACCCTCTCCTACGAGCAGTACTTC.

This clone was seen a few times. The V call is TRBV14, the J call TRBJ2-7; D tentatively reads TRBD1 or TRBD2 (6 bases each). V lost 3 bases, J lost 3 bases, and 12 bases lay in between. Germline V lookup: CDR1 SGHDN, CDR2 FVKESK. The CDR3 runs to 14 residues. CDR3 nucleotides: TGTGCCAGCAGCCAGTTCGGGGGCAACTACGAGCAGTACTTC. It yields the protein CASSQFGGNYEQYF. Supplemented by reference TRBV14 and TRBJ2-7, the full variable domain reads EAGVTQFPSHSVIEKGQTVTLRCDPISGHDNLYWYRRVMGKEIKFLLHFVKESKQDESGMPNNRFLAERTGGTYSTLKVQPAELEDSGVYFCASSQFGGNYEQYFGPGTRLTVT.

This clone has only a few counts. This chain links TRBV10-3 with TRBJ2-3; 12 nucleotides agree with TRBD1. J lost 7 bases, V lost 7 bases, and 6 bases had no gene match. Germline lookup yields CDR1 ENHRY and CDR2 SYGVKD. CDR3 size: 14 residues. The CDR3 region has the DNA TGTGCCATCATGGGGACAGGGGGCATCAATACGCAGTATTTT. Translation gives CAIMGTGGINTQYF.

The chain combines TRBV5-1 with TRBJ2-1; 8 bases map to TRBD2. Per the germline V gene, CDR1 is SGHRS and CDR2 is YFSETQ. This CDR3 is 15 amino acids long. V lost 3 bases to trimming and J lost 5 bases; unmatched junction nucleotides: 7. This CDR3 is CASSSGGGSNNEQFF. CDR3 DNA sequence: TGCGCCAGCAGCTCGGGAGGGGGAAGCAACAATGAGCAGTTCTTC.

This clone was found once. This chain links TRBV5-1 with TRBJ2-3, with unresolved D. CDR1 is SGHRS and CDR2 is YFSETQ in the germline V gene. V lost 1 base and J lost 3, with 3 bases in between. The CDR3 is made up of 12 amino acids. The CDR3: CASSLYTDTQYF. Written as DNA, the CDR3 is TGCGCCAGCAGCTTGTATACAGATACGCAGTATTTT. Together with reference TRBV5-1 and TRBJ2-3, the CDR3 gives the full variable domain: KAGVTQTPRYLIKTRGQQVTLSCSPISGHRSVSWYQQTPGQGLQFLFEYFSETQRNKGNFPGRFSGRQFSNSRSEMNVSTLELGDSALYLCASSLYTDTQYFGPGTRLTVL.

The chain is built from TRBV7-2 and TRBJ1-2; the D is unclear. The CDR3 consists of 15 residues. With 1 base removed from V and 5 bases from J, the gap between germline ends came to 14 bases. Germline V gives CDR1 SGHTA, CDR2 FQGNSA. The CDR3 loop is CASSLVGQRAYGYTF. In nucleotides, the CDR3 is TGTGCCAGCAGCTTAGTAGGGCAGAGAGCGTATGGCTACACCTTC.

This clone was counted once. The chain combines TRBV10-3 with TRBJ2-5; D is uncertain. The CDR3 spans 13 residues. Deletions cut 3 bases from V and 2 bases from J, with 7 bases between. The germline V gene encodes CDR1 ENHRY and CDR2 SYGVKD. The CDR3 spells CAISDVGQETQYF. The CDR3 bases are TGTGCCATCAGTGACGTGGGGCAAGAGACCCAGTACTTC.

This chain links TRBV7-9 with TRBJ2-3; tentatively, D is TRBD1 or TRBD2 (5 bases each). CDR3 length: 14 amino acids. The V end was cut by 2 bases, the J end by 4 bases, with 10 bases between. Germline loops: CDR1 SEHNR, CDR2 FQNEAQ (reference sequence). The CDR3 bases are TGTGCCAGCAGCTTATTTGAGGGACCAGATACGCAGTATTTT. This sequence encodes CASSLFEGPDTQYF. Filled out from reference TRBV7-9 and TRBJ2-3, the complete variable domain reads DTGVSQNPRHKITKRGQNVTFRCDPISEHNRLYWYRQTLGQGPEFLTYFQNEAQLEKSRLLSDRFSAERPKGSFSTLEIQRTEQGDSAMYLCASSLFEGPDTQYFGPGTRLTVL.

The genes are TRBV6-4 and TRBJ1-1, with TRBD1 as a possible D gene (5 bases). The germline gives CDR1 MRHNA, CDR2 SNTAGT. The CDR3 is made up of 16 amino acids. Trimming shortened V by 10 bases and J by 0 bases, and 21 bases separated the two germline ends. The CDR3: CATPCREGGMNTEAFF. Here the CDR3 DNA reads TGTGCCACCCCATGCAGGGAGGGAGGAATGAACACTGAAGCTTTCTTT.

This clone was seen just once. The genes are TRBV14 and TRBJ1-2; 9 positions agree with TRBD1. CDR1 SGHDN and CDR2 FVKESK come from the germline V gene. V shed 6 bases and J 4 bases; nucleotides not matched to a gene: 9. The CDR3 covers 15 residues. The CDR3 spells CASRRTGDRSYGYTF. The DNA of the CDR3 is TGTGCCAGCAGGCGGACAGGGGATAGGTCCTATGGCTACACCTTC.

This clone was counted between two and nine times. The genes are TRBV25-1 and TRBJ2-5; D remains unclear. Germline CDR1 is MGHDK and CDR2 is SYGVNS. CDR3 length: 13 residues. V was trimmed by 3 bases and J by 0 bases, leaving 5 bases between them. The CDR3 sequence: CASSDLNQETQYF. The CDR3 DNA reads TGTGCCAGCAGTGATCTCAACCAAGAGACCCAGTACTTC.

This chain joins TRBV5-4 and TRBJ2-3; D is unresolved. This CDR3 spans 15 amino acids. The V end was cut by 0 bases, the J end by 2 bases, with 10 bases between. Germline CDR1 reads SGHNT; CDR2 reads YYREEE (reference sequence). The CDR3 here is CASSLGSRTTDTQYF. In DNA form, the CDR3 reads TGTGCCAGCAGCTTGGGCTCGCGGACCACAGATACGCAGTATTTT.

The CDR3 is CASSRQSPSSYNSPLHF. The CDR3, as DNA: TGCGCCAGCAGCCGCCAGAGTCCAAGCTCCTATAATTCACCCCTCCACTTT. This chain links TRBV5-1 with TRBJ1-6; D is ambiguous. Trimming took off 4 bases at V and 0 bases at J, with 14 bases between the two ends. This CDR3 comprises 17 residues. Germline loops: CDR1 SGHRS, CDR2 YFSETQ.

The chain combines TRBV10-1 with TRBJ2-2; possibly TRBD1 or TRBD2 for D (6 bases each). Germline V gene lookup returns CDR1 WNHNN and CDR2 SYGVQD (reference sequence). The CDR3 totals 16 residues. The V gene lost 5 bases and the J gene lost 7 bases, with 20 bases spanning the gap. The CDR3 bases are TGCGCCAGCAGTCTTTCGCGGGACATTTCCAACGGGGAGCTGTTTTTT. It specifies CASSLSRDISNGELFF.

V usage is TRBV6-5 and J usage is TRBJ1-1; TRBD1 matches 12 bases. Germline V gene sequence: CDR1 MNHEY, CDR2 SVGAGI. The CDR3 consists of 16 residues. V was pared by 2 bases and J by 7 bases, with 8 bases of the junction left unmatched. The DNA for the CDR3 is TGTGCCAGCAGTTACACAGCCGGGACAGGGGGCGATGAAGCTTTCTTT. Protein sequence: CASSYTAGTGGDEAFF.